The next 7 T cell receptor beta chains were all read from a single sample in a study of OX40 agonist ivuxolimab in advanced cancers. The library was prepared using the immunoSEQ multiplex PCR assay. As stored in TCRdb, this immuneACCESS dataset retains in-frame rearrangements with V and J assigned. A fraction of the clones does not appear; measured against another copy, unresolved V genes explain less than half of the discrepancy, and the remainder lacks a known reason. The sample yields over 65,000 clones; about 90% were counted once. The leading ten clones occupy nearly 0.55% of the sample. Material: CD4+ or CD8+ T cells sorted from blood, obtained in a trial of the OX40 agonist ivuxolimab. Receptors were obtained from an adult with an advanced solid tumor such as melanoma, head and neck, liver or kidney cancer.

The V call is TRBV5-4, the J call TRBJ2-5, with a possible D match to TRBD2 (6 bases). CDR3 length: 13 amino acids. CDR1 and CDR2 (germline): SGHNT, YYREEE (reference sequence). The V gene lost 6 bases and the J gene lost 4 bases, with 13 bases spanning the gap. The CDR3 protein is CASMRDWGETQYF. The DNA for the CDR3 is TGTGCCAGCATGAGGGACTGGGGAGAGACCCAGTACTTC.

V gene TRBV5-5 combines with J gene TRBJ1-1; no reliable D call. From germline, CDR1 is SGHKS and CDR2 YYEKEE (reference sequence). Trimming removed 0 bases from V and 1 base from J, with 7 bases in between. CDR3 length: 14 amino acids. In nucleotides, the CDR3 is TGTGCCAGCAGCTTGGGGTCAAAGAACACTGAAGCTTTCTTT. Protein product: CASSLGSKNTEAFF.

The V and J genes are TRBV7-9 and TRBJ2-7, with 8 positions matching TRBD2. V was pared by 1 base and J by 3 bases, with 17 bases of the junction left unmatched. Germline values: CDR1 SEHNR, CDR2 FQNEAQ (reference sequence). The CDR3 covers 19 residues. The CDR3 coding sequence is TGTGCCAGCAGCTTAGAAGTAGGGCTAGCGGGTGCCATACTCTACGAGCAGTACTTC. Encoded protein: CASSLEVGLAGAILYEQYF. Using reference TRBV7-9 and TRBJ2-7 for the parts outside the CDR3, the full variable domain is DTGVSQNPRHKITKRGQNVTFRCDPISEHNRLYWYRQTLGQGPEFLTYFQNEAQLEKSRLLSDRFSAERPKGSFSTLEIQRTEQGDSAMYLCASSLEVGLAGAILYEQYFGPGTRLTVT.

This clone was recorded only once. The chain employs TRBV5-1 and TRBJ2-3; 10 bases are a match to TRBD2. Per the germline V gene, CDR1 is SGHRS and CDR2 is YFSETQ. J was trimmed by 4 bases and V by 0 bases; bases with no gene match: 5. The CDR3 is 16 amino acids. CDR3: CASSLGASGRSDTQYF. CDR3 coding DNA: TGCGCCAGCAGCTTGGGGGCTAGCGGGAGATCAGATACGCAGTATTTT.

The rearrangement joins TRBV7-2 to TRBJ2-1; D is possibly TRBD2 (6 bases). The V end was cut by 3 bases, the J end by 4 bases, with 16 bases between. This CDR3 has 16 amino acids. CDR1 SGHTA and CDR2 FQGNSA come from the germline V gene. In nucleotides, the CDR3 is TGTGCCAGCAGCTTTAGTAGAGGCGGGGATTACAATGAGCAGTTCTTC. Its protein is CASSFSRGGDYNEQFF.

V usage is TRBV18 and J usage is TRBJ2-5, with 8 bases aligning to TRBD2. V shed 5 bases, J shed 2 bases, and the junction held 4 bases outside the gene matches. The CDR3 has 14 amino acids. Germline CDR1 reads KGHSH; CDR2 reads LQKENI. Here the CDR3 DNA reads TGTGCCAGCTCAGGTAGCGGGGCTCAAGAGACCCAGTACTTC. It encodes CASSGSGAQETQYF.

The J gene is TRBJ2-7, the V gene TRBV11-1; 10 bases are shared with TRBD1. The CDR3 has 15 residues. J lost 3 bases, V lost 5 bases, and 7 bases had no gene match. Germline V gene sequence: CDR1 SGHAT, CDR2 FQDESV (reference sequence). This chain's CDR3 is CASSKPGQGIYEQYF. The CDR3, as DNA: TGTGCCAGCAGCAAACCGGGACAGGGGATCTACGAGCAGTACTTC.